This T cell receptor beta chain was identified in a study of blood T cell repertoires in COVID-19. Study summary: The United States, Italy and Spain supplied acute and convalescent COVID-19 samples. PBMCs, B-cell-depleted T cells, or T cells provided the cDNA or gDNA that made up the material.

In the authors' workflow: Amplification with reference gene primers provided the estimates of nucleated cell counts. Clones were read by immunoSEQ multiplex PCR, and TCRdb kept only the in-frame ones, dropping some. The V and J calls and clone size come from that table; D and trimming were worked out from the DNA. The sample lists 45,000 or so clones; 70% to 80% were seen once. The germline gives CDR1 LNHDA, CDR2 SQIVND (reference sequence). Trimming took 8 bases from V and 8 from J, leaving 15 bases between them. The CDR3 runs 12 residues. The chain combines TRBV19 with TRBJ1-2; D is unclear. This clonotype was obtained from a man aged 65 to 79 with acute or convalescent COVID-19. Sample: peripheral blood. The chain's CDR3 is CASDEGAGGYTF. The CDR3 region has the DNA TGTGCCAGTGATGAGGGAGCTGGAGGCTACACCTTC.